This T cell receptor beta chain was profiled in a study of cytomegalovirus exposure and HLA in healthy donors. Comments on this clone: Its antigen is undetermined.

Germline assignment: CDR1 MNHNS and CDR2 SASEGT. The CDR3 loop spans 15 amino acids. Donors had nominal health at sampling but likely had unrecorded immune exposures. Broader study findings: Specificity for CMV antigens was confirmed in vitro for three of the CMV-associated chains. The majority of CMV-associated TCR beta chains were reported as apparently HLA-restricted in a later analysis. A later look showed TCR association rates differing by HLA locus, highest for DRB1 and lowest for HLA-C.

The study ran its PCR with 60 Vbeta and 13 Jbeta primers. Repertoires were generated with immunoSEQ multiplex PCR, while TCRdb's copy carries only in-frame clones and drops some. The sample holds under 200,000 clones, roughly 78% seen once. Sequencing was performed on PBMCs. The chain uses TRBV6-1 and TRBJ2-5; D possibly corresponds to TRBD1 (6 bases). The J call is in doubt because the DNA end fits TRBJ2-7 better. The clonotype comes from a woman aged 40 to 50 in good health and CMV-seronegative. CDR3 region: CASSELPGAIYEQYF. Here the CDR3 DNA reads TGTGCCAGCAGTGAGCTTCCAGGGGCCATCTACGAGCAGTACTTC.